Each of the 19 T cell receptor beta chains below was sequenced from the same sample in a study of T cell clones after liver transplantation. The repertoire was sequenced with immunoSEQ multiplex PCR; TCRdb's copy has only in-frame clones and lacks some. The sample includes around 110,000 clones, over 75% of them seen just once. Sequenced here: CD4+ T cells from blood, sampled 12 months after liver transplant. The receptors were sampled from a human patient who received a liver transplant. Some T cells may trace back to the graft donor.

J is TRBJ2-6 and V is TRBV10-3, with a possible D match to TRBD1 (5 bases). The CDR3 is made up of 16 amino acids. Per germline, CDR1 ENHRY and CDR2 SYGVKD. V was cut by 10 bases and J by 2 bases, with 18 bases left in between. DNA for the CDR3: TGTGCCACCGGTTTTGGGCCGACAGCTGGGGCCAACGTCCTGACTTTC. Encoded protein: CATGFGPTAGANVLTF.

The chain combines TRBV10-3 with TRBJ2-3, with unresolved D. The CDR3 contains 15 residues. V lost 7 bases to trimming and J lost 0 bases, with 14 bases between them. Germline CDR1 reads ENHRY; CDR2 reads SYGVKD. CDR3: CAITRGGTSTDTQYF. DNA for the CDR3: TGTGCCATCACTCGAGGCGGAACAAGCACAGATACGCAGTATTTT.

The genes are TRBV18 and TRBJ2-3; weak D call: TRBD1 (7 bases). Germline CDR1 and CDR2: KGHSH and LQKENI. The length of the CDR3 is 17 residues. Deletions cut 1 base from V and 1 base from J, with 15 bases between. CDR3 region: CASSPQGAGGRTDTQYF. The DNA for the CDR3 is TGTGCCAGCTCACCACAGGGGGCCGGGGGACGCACAGATACGCAGTATTTT.

The CDR3 protein is CASSDRTGGVGGMNTEAFF. Here the CDR3 DNA reads TGTGCCAGCAGTGATCGGACAGGGGGCGTCGGGGGGATGAACACTGAAGCTTTCTTT. The J gene is TRBJ1-1, the V gene TRBV6-1; 11 nucleotides align to TRBD1. The CDR3 loop spans 19 amino acids. Germline V gives CDR1 MNHNS, CDR2 SASEGT. J lost 0 bases, V lost 3 bases, and 12 bases had no gene match.

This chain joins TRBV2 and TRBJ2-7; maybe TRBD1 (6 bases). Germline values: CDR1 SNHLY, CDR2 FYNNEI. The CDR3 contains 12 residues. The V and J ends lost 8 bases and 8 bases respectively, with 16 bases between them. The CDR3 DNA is TGTGCCAGCCTCGGACAGTCTTACCAGCAGTACTTC. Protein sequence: CASLGQSYQQYF.

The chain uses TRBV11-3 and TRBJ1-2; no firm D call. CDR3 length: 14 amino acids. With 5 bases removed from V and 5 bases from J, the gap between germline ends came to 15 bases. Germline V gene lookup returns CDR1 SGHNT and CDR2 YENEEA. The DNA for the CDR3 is TGTGCCAGCAGCCCATCCGGGATGGATTATGGCTACACCTTC. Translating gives CASSPSGMDYGYTF. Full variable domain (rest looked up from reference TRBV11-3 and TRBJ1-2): EAGVVQSPRYKIIEKKQPVAFWCNPISGHNTLYWYLQNLGQGPELLIRYENEEAVDDSQLPKDRFSAERLKGVDSTLKIQPAELGDSAVYLCASSPSGMDYGYTFGSGTRLTVV.

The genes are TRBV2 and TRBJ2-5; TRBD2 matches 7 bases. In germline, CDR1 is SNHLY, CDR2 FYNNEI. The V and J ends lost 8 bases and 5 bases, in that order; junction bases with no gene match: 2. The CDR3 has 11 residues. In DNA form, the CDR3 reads TGTGCCAGCTCCGGGGGGGAGACCCAGTACTTC. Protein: CASSGGETQYF.

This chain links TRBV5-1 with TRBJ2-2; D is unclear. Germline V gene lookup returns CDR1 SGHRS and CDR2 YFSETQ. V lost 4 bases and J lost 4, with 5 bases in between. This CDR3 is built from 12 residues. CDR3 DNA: TGCGCCAGCAGCATGGGCACCGGGGAGCTGTTTTTT. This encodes CASSMGTGELFF.

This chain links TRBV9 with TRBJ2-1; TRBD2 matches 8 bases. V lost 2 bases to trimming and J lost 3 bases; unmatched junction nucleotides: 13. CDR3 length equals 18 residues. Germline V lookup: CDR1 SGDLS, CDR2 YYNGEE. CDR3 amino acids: CASSVKGSGTPLYNEQFF. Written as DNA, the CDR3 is TGTGCCAGCAGCGTCAAGGGTAGCGGGACCCCTCTCTACAATGAGCAGTTCTTC. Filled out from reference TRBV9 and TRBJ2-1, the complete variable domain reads DSGVTQTPKHLITATGQRVTLRCSPRSGDLSVYWYQQSLDQGLQFLIQYYNGEERAKGNILERFSAQQFPDLHSELNLSSLELGDSALYFCASSVKGSGTPLYNEQFFGPGTRLTVL.

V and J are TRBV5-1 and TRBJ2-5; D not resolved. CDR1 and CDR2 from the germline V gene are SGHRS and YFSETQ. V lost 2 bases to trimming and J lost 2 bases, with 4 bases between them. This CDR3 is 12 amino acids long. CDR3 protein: CASSFKQETQYF. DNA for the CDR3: TGCGCCAGCAGCTTTAAACAAGAGACCCAGTACTTC.

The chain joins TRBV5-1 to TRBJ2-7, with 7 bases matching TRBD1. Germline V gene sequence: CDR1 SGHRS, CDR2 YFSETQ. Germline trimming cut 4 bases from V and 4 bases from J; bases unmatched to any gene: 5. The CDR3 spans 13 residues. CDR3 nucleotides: TGCGCCAGCAGCCGGGACAGACATTACGAGCAGTACTTC. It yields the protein CASSRDRHYEQYF.

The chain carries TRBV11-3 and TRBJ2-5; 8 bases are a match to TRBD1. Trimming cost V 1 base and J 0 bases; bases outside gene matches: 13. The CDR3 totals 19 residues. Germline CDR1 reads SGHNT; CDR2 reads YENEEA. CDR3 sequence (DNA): TGTGCCAGCAGCTTAGGGGCTGGTTCAGGGACAGGCTACCAAGAGACCCAGTACTTC. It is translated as CASSLGAGSGTGYQETQYF.

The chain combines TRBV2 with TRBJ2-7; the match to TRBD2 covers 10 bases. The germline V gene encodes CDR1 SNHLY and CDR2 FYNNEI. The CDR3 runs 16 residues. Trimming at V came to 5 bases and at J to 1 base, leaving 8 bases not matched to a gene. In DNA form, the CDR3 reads TGTGCCAGCAGTAGGGTAGCGGGAGGCTTGTCCTACGAGCAGTACTTC. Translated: CASSRVAGGLSYEQYF.

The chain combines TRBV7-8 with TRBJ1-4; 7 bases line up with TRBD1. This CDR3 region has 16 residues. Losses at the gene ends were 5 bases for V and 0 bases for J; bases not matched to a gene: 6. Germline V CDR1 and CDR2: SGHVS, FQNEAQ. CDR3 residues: CASSEDRLATNEKLFF. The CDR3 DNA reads TGTGCCAGCAGCGAGGACAGGCTAGCAACTAATGAAAAACTGTTTTTT.

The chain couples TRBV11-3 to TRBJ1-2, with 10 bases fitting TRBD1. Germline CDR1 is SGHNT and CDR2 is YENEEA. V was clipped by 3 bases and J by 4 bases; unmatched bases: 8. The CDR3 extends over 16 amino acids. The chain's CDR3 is CASSLGTGAGGYGYTF. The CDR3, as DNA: TGTGCCAGCAGCTTGGGGACAGGGGCCGGTGGCTATGGCTACACCTTC.

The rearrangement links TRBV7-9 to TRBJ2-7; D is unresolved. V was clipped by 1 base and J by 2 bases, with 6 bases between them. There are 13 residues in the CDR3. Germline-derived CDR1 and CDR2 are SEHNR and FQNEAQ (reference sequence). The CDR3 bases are TGTGCCAGCAGCTTAGGGAGTACCTACGAGCAGTACTTC. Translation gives CASSLGSTYEQYF.

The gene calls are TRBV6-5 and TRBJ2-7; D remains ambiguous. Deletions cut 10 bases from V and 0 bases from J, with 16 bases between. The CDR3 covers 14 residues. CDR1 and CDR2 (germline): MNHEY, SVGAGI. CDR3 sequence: CATRTVESSYEQYF. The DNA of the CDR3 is TGTGCCACACGGACGGTCGAAAGCTCCTACGAGCAGTACTTC.

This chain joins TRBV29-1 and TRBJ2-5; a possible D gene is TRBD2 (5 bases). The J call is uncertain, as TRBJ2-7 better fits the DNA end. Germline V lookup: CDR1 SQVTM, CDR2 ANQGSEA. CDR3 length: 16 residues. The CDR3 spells CSVAQSASRPSYEQYF. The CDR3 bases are TGCAGCGTTGCTCAGTCTGCTAGCAGACCCTCCTACGAGCAGTACTTC.

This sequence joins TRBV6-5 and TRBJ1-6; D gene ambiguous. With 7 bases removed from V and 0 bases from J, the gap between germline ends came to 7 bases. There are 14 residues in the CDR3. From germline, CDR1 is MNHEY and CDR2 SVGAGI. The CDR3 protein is CASKKSSYNSPLHF. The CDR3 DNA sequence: TGTGCCAGCAAGAAGAGCTCCTATAATTCACCCCTCCACTTT.